These T cell receptor beta chains were read from a single sample in a study of Graves' ophthalmopathy and Graves' hyperthyroidism. TCRdb re-called the multiplex PCR reads through MiXCR, storing one row per CDR3 protein. The table records around 340,000 distinct CDR3 sequences, about 17% of them present only once. Sequencing was performed on peripheral blood. These receptors were taken from an adult man with Graves' ophthalmopathy. Both conserved end residues are part of each CDR3. D genes are given only for firm matches. Rows give clone size only sometimes, using once, few, many, or a class for an expanded clone.

J,size,V,D,DNA,CDR3
TRBJ2-7,many,TRBV30,TRBD1,TGTGCCTGGAGTGGACAGGGAGTCACCTACGAGCAGTACTTC,CAWSGQGVTYEQYF
TRBJ1-1,many,TRBV28,NA,TGTGCCAGCAGCCCCCGTACCACAGGGAACACTGAAGCTTTCTTT,CASSPRTTGNTEAFF
TRBJ1-1,many,TRBV11-2,TRBD1,TGTGCCAGCAGCCTAGACAGGGGTTTGGGTGAAGCTTTCTTT,CASSLDRGLGEAFF
TRBJ1-5,NA,TRBV2,NA,TGTGCCAGCAGCGAATCTCGGCTCTCATCTCAGCCCCAGCATTTT,CASSESRLSSQPQHF
TRBJ2-7,many,TRBV9,NA,TGTGCCAGCAGCATATCAGCGGGACAATACTACGAGCAGTACTTC,CASSISAGQYYEQYF
TRBJ1-5,many,TRBV27,TRBD1,TGTGCCAGCCTGACAGGGGAGGGTGGCAATCAGCCCCAGCATTTT,CASLTGEGGNQPQHF
TRBJ2-2,many,TRBV6-2/TRBV6-3,NA,TGTGCCAGCAGTTATGGACGGGCGAACACCGGGGAGCTGTTTTTT,CASSYGRANTGELFF
TRBJ2-1,many,TRBV11-3,NA,TGTGCCAGCAGCGAAAACGGACTCACAAATGAGCAGTTCTTC,CASSENGLTNEQFF
TRBJ2-2,many,TRBV29-1,NA,TGCAGCGTGAGGTCCGGGGGGCCTGGCGGGGAGCTGTTTTTT,CSVRSGGPGGELFF
TRBJ2-7,many,TRBV27,TRBD1,TGTGCCAGCAGTTTGTCCGGGACAGGGGTCTACGAGCAGTACTTC,CASSLSGTGVYEQYF
TRBJ2-5,many,TRBV18,NA,TGTGCCAGCCCACCGCGGACCGAGGAGACCCAGTACTTC,CASPPRTEETQYF
TRBJ1-2,many,TRBV6-2/TRBV6-3,NA,TGTGCCAGCAGTTACGGGGCCACCAATAACTATGGCTACACCTTC,CASSYGATNNYGYTF
TRBJ2-4,many,TRBV12-3/TRBV12-4,TRBD2,TGTGCCAGCAGTTTTCTAAGAAGCGGGAGGCAACTCATTCAGTACTTC,CASSFLRSGRQLIQYF
TRBJ2-5,many,TRBV5-6,TRBD2,TGTGCCAGCATCGCCGCCTGGCGGGAGTCGGAGACCCAGTACTTC,CASIAAWRESETQYF
TRBJ2-7,NA,TRBV29-1,TRBD1,TGCAGCGTTGGTGGGACAGGGGGCTTGGAGCAGTACTTC,CSVGGTGGLEQYF
TRBJ1-2,many,TRBV3-1,NA,TGTGCCAGCAGCCAAGGTTGGGCAGGGGAGGACTATAGCTACACCTTC,CASSQGWAGEDYSYTF
TRBJ2-5,many,TRBV19,NA,TGTGCCAGTAGTCCAGGACGGATCCAAGAGACCCAGTACTTC,CASSPGRIQETQYF
TRBJ2-7,many,TRBV11-2,NA,TGTGCCAGCAGCCCTACTGAGCCCTACGAGCAGTACTTC,CASSPTEPYEQYF
TRBJ2-7,many,TRBV10-3,TRBD2,TGTGCCATCAGGCGGGAGTCCTACGAGCAGTACTTC,CAIRRESYEQYF
TRBJ1-1,NA,TRBV11-1,NA,TGTTCCAGCAGCTTGGTTCAACAGAGATTAAAGGGGGACACTGAAGCTTTCTTT,CSSSLVQQRLKGDTEAFF
TRBJ1-2,many,TRBV7-9,TRBD1,TGTGCCAGCAGCCTACAGGGGGCGCATGGCTACACCTTC,CASSLQGAHGYTF
TRBJ1-5,many,TRBV6-1,TRBD1,TGTGCCAGCAGTGAAGCCAGGGGGCTCAATCAGCCCCAGCATTTT,CASSEARGLNQPQHF
TRBJ2-2,NA,TRBV6-1,NA,TGTGCCAGCAGTCGTGCCCCGGACACCGGGGAGCTGTTTTTT,CASSRAPDTGELFF
TRBJ2-7,many,TRBV6-2/TRBV6-3,TRBD1,TGTGCCAGCCGGTCCGGGACAGCAAGCTACGAGCAGTACTTC,CASRSGTASYEQYF
TRBJ1-5,many,TRBV6-4,TRBD1,TGTGCCAGCAGCGACCGAGAATTCCGGGACAGTTATAGCAATCAGCCCCAGCATTTT,CASSDREFRDSYSNQPQHF
TRBJ2-6,NA,TRBV2,NA,TGTGCCAGCATTATCGAACCTGGGGCCAACGTCCTGACTTTT,CASIIEPGANVLTF
TRBJ1-6,NA,TRBV11-2,NA,TGTGCCAGCAGCTTAGATGGGGTCGGAAATTCACCCCTCCACTTT,CASSLDGVGNSPLHF
TRBJ1-6,many,TRBV3-1,NA,TGTGCCAGCAGCCCGGCCCTCGACTCACCCCTCCACTTT,CASSPALDSPLHF
TRBJ2-2,many,TRBV5-1,NA,TGCGCCAGCAGCTTGGTGGTCCAAGGCACCGGGGAGCTGTTTTTT,CASSLVVQGTGELFF
TRBJ2-7,many,TRBV5-5,NA,TGTGCCAGCAGCTTGAGCGGCGGCAGGATTACCTACGAGCAGTACTTC,CASSLSGGRITYEQYF
TRBJ1-1,many,TRBV4-1,NA,TGCGCCAGCAGCCCTCGAGGGGGGGGACGCCAGAACACTGAAGCTTTCTTT,CASSPRGGGRQNTEAFF
TRBJ2-7,many,TRBV29-1,TRBD2,TGCAGCGCCGGGGGGGGCGGCCTCTCCTACGAGCAGTACTTC,CSAGGGGLSYEQYF
TRBJ1-5,many,TRBV6-5,NA,TGTGCCAGCAGGGCGTATAGCAATCAGCCCCAGCATTTT,CASRAYSNQPQHF
TRBJ2-5,many,TRBV6-1,TRBD2,TGTGCCAGCAGTCGGGGGCGGGAGGCCCAGTACTTC,CASSRGREAQYF
TRBJ1-1,NA,TRBV28,NA,TGTGCCAGCAGTCCTCAGGGACGAGGTTTGTCTTTCTTT,CASSPQGRGLSFF